Listed here are 10 T cell receptor beta chains from one sample, sequenced in a study of T-cell reconstitution after alpha-beta-depleted transplantation in children. Library preparation (for TCRbeta) was performed with unique molecular identifiers. One entry per CDR3 protein, called by TCRdb with MiXCR from the PCR reads. The table lists around 400,000 distinct CDR3 sequences, around 21% of them singletons. The specimen was PBMCs from the stem cell graft donor, collected from the stem cell graft. All receptors derive from a human donor who donated a stem cell graft to a child with acute myeloid leukemia.

This clonotype was detected a few times. The chain joins TRBV20-1 to TRBJ1-1; D is unclear. CDR1 DFQATT and CDR2 SNEGSKA come from the germline V gene (reference sequence). Trimming took 0 bases from V and 4 from J, leaving 12 bases between them. This CDR3 spans 14 amino acids. This chain's CDR3 is CSARDPLGSTEAFF. The CDR3 DNA follows: TGCAGTGCTAGAGATCCGTTGGGGAGCACTGAAGCTTTCTTT.

In its sample, this clonotype was seen a few times. The J gene is TRBJ2-1, the V gene TRBV11-1; TRBD2 matches 13 bases. The ends lost 2 bases at V and 5 bases at J; junction bases unmatched: 12. Germline V gene sequence: CDR1 SGHAT, CDR2 FQDESV (reference sequence). This CDR3 region has 19 residues. CDR3 residues: CASSLMGLAGTRGNNEQFF. The DNA of the CDR3 is TGTGCCAGCAGCTTAATGGGACTAGCGGGAACCAGGGGGAACAATGAGCAGTTCTTC. The whole variable domain, filled in from reference TRBV11-1 and TRBJ2-1, reads EAEVAQSPRYKITEKSQAVAFWCDPISGHATLYWYRQILGQGPELLVQFQDESVVDDSQLPKDRFSAERLKGVDSTLKIQPAELGDSAMYLCASSLMGLAGTRGNNEQFFGPGTRLTVL.

This clonotype was detected ten times or more. The rearrangement uses TRBV6-1 and TRBJ2-7; a possible D gene is TRBD1 (6 bases). Trimming pared 11 bases from V and 2 bases from J, leaving 19 bases between. Germline-derived CDR1 and CDR2 are MNHNS and SASEGT. The CDR3 runs 14 residues. For the CDR3, the DNA is TGTGCCTCAGCACGGACAGTCCTTACCTACGAGCAGTACTTC. The encoded protein is CASARTVLTYEQYF.

At least ten counts were recorded for this clonotype. This chain uses TRBV7-2 with TRBJ2-7; D ambiguous. The CDR3 loop spans 14 amino acids. V was shortened by 1 base and J by 1 base, with 8 bases between the two germline ends. Germline V gene sequence: CDR1 SGHTA, CDR2 FQGNSA. The CDR3 DNA follows: TGTGCCAGCAGCTTAGGTCGAACTTCCTACGAGCAGTACTTC. Protein sequence: CASSLGRTSYEQYF.

The chain links TRBV5-1 to TRBJ2-5, with TRBD2 identical over 11 bases. This CDR3 comprises 15 residues. J lost 2 bases, V lost 4 bases, and 4 bases had no gene match. Germline-derived CDR1 and CDR2 are SGHRS and YFSETQ. CDR3 nucleotides: TGCGCCAGCAGCCCGACTAGCGGGAAACAAGAGACCCAGTACTTC. Translated, it gives CASSPTSGKQETQYF.

The chain employs TRBV20-1 and TRBJ2-1; 7 nucleotides line up with TRBD1. V lost 3 bases to trimming and J lost 3 bases; unmatched junction nucleotides: 5. Germline V gene lookup returns CDR1 DFQATT and CDR2 SNEGSKA (reference sequence). The CDR3 covers 14 residues. This CDR3 reads CSASYGTVYNEQFF. As DNA, the CDR3 is TGCAGTGCTAGTTATGGGACAGTCTACAATGAGCAGTTCTTC.

The chain combines TRBV11-1 with TRBJ2-3; TRBD1 might be the D (6 bases). In germline, CDR1 is SGHAT, CDR2 FQDESV (reference sequence). V was shortened by 5 bases and J by 1 base, with 22 bases between the two germline ends. The CDR3 contains 18 residues. The CDR3 spells CASSPSTGLGAGTDTQYF. In nucleotides, the CDR3 is TGTGCCAGCAGCCCCTCAACAGGACTGGGGGCTGGCACAGATACGCAGTATTTT.

This clonotype was counted at least ten times. The chain recombines TRBV2 with TRBJ2-3; D might be TRBD2 (6 bases). Germline loops: CDR1 SNHLY, CDR2 FYNNEI. Trimming cost V 3 bases and J 3 bases, with 10 bases left between them. The CDR3 runs 14 residues. CDR3 loop: CASSDPGGTDTQYF. The CDR3 DNA is TGTGCCAGCAGTGATCCTGGGGGGACAGATACGCAGTATTTT.

This clonotype was counted only a few times. This chain uses TRBV27 with TRBJ1-2, with D unclear. Germline CDR1 reads MNHEY; CDR2 reads SMNVEV (reference sequence). The CDR3 covers 12 residues. Trimming shortened V by 6 bases and J by 8 bases, and 13 bases separated the two germline ends. In DNA, the CDR3 is TGTGCCAGCAGAGTACACGGCGGCGGCTACACCTTC. As protein: CASRVHGGGYTF.

This clonotype was recorded at least ten times. The chain links TRBV18 to TRBJ2-3, with D hard to call. CDR3 size: 11 residues. Germline values: CDR1 KGHSH, CDR2 LQKENI. Trimming cost V 5 bases and J 2 bases, with 2 bases left between them. The CDR3 sequence is CASSVTDTQYF. The DNA of the CDR3 is TGTGCCAGCTCAGTCACAGATACGCAGTATTTT.